These 30 T cell receptor beta chains came from one sample sequenced in a study of shared clonotypes between healthy human individuals. CD45RO-negative, CCR7-positively selected cells formed the naive CD8 fraction, excluding terminally differentiated effector memory CD45RA+ cells. The repertoire was sequenced with immunoSEQ multiplex PCR; TCRdb's copy has only in-frame clones and lacks some. Of roughly 2,000,000 clones listed, roughly 95% were seen once; the top ten hold under 2%. Sequenced input: naive CD8+ T cells from PBMCs. Receptors originate from a man aged 18 to 29 in good health. Some clones in this sample may be carry-over from other donors' samples.

The genes are TRBV9 and TRBJ2-2; 14 bases agree with TRBD2. Germline V gives CDR1 SGDLS, CDR2 YYNGEE. Trimming took 3 bases from V and 6 from J; bases not matched to a gene: 4. This CDR3 is built from 16 residues. Here the CDR3 DNA reads TGTGCCAGCAGCGCGGGACTAGCGGGAGTTTCCGGGGAGCTGTTTTTT. Translating gives CASSAGLAGVSGELFF.

In its sample, this clone was seen once. V is TRBV19 and J is TRBJ2-7, with D perhaps TRBD1 or TRBD2 (5 bases each). Per germline, CDR1 LNHDA and CDR2 SQIVND (reference sequence). Trimming shortened V by 3 bases and J by 3 bases, and 12 bases separated the two germline ends. This CDR3 comprises 14 residues. CDR3 sequence: CASSMTGAGYEQYF. DNA of the CDR3: TGTGCCAGTAGTATGACCGGGGCTGGCTACGAGCAGTACTTC. Full variable domain (missing parts from reference TRBV19 and TRBJ2-7): DGGITQSPKYLFRKEGQNVTLSCEQNLNHDAMYWYRQDPGQGLRLIYYSQIVNDFQKGDIAEGYSVSREKKESFPLTVTSAQKNPTAFYLCASSMTGAGYEQYFGPGTRLTVT.

For the CDR3, the DNA is TGTGCCAGCAGCTTAGCGATCACCCACACTGAAGCTTTCTTT. This sequence encodes CASSLAITHTEAFF. The chain recombines TRBV7-9 with TRBJ1-1; no reliable D call. CDR1 and CDR2 from the germline V gene are SEHNR and FQNEAQ (reference sequence). This CDR3 is built from 14 residues. Trimming cost V 0 bases and J 3 bases, with 8 bases left between them.

The J gene is TRBJ2-7, the V gene TRBV11-2, with unresolved D. V gave up 2 bases and J gave up 6 bases, with 8 bases separating them. Germline V gene lookup returns CDR1 SGHAT and CDR2 FQNNGV. This CDR3 has 12 residues. CDR3 nucleotide sequence: TGTGCCAGCAGCTTACTACTACGCGAGCAGTACTTC. Its protein product is CASSLLLREQYF.

The chain combines TRBV29-1 with TRBJ2-3; 8 bases map to TRBD2. CDR3 length: 14 residues. The trim removed 5 bases at V and 4 bases at J, leaving 8 bases unmatched. Per germline, CDR1 SQVTM and CDR2 ANQGSEA. The chain's CDR3 is CSVIRLASPDTQYF. As DNA, the CDR3 is TGCAGCGTTATCAGACTAGCGAGCCCAGATACGCAGTATTTT.

The genes are TRBV13 and TRBJ1-2; unclear D gene. Trimming left V 6 bases short and J 8 bases short, with 13 bases between. CDR3 length: 12 amino acids. Germline CDR1 and CDR2: PRHDT and FYEKMQ (reference sequence). The CDR3 sequence: CASRSRPWGYTF. As DNA, the CDR3 is TGTGCCAGCAGGTCGCGGCCTTGGGGCTACACCTTC.

This chain joins TRBV9 and TRBJ2-2; 7 bases line up with TRBD2. Unmatched junction bases numbered 4, after V lost 0 bases and J lost 2 bases. Germline loops: CDR1 SGDLS, CDR2 YYNGEE. The CDR3 contains 16 residues. CDR3 in amino acids: CASSVARGSNTGELFF. DNA for the CDR3: TGTGCCAGCAGCGTAGCTCGCGGGAGCAACACCGGGGAGCTGTTTTTT.

About this clone itself: Other nucleotide sequences in the sample specify the same CDR3. This sequence joins TRBV29-1 and TRBJ1-5; TRBD1 is a possible D gene (6 bases). The V and J ends lost 4 bases and 3 bases respectively, with 10 bases between them. CDR1 SQVTM and CDR2 ANQGSEA come from the germline V gene. There are 13 residues in the CDR3. The CDR3 region is CSVATGTNQPQHF. The CDR3 nucleotides read TGCAGCGTTGCAACAGGGACCAATCAGCCCCAGCATTTT.

The chain combines TRBV5-1 with TRBJ2-1, with D tentatively TRBD2 (6 bases). Germline loops: CDR1 SGHRS, CDR2 YFSETQ. The CDR3 sequence is 17 residues long. Between the trimmed V and J ends, which lost 0 bases and 8 bases, there was a span of 21 bases. For the CDR3, the DNA is TGCGCCAGCAGCTTGGCCGTTAACTATGCGGGGTCGGATGAGCAGTTCTTC. It codes for CASSLAVNYAGSDEQFF.

The chain recombines TRBV7-2 with TRBJ2-2; no definite D call. Germline V gene lookup returns CDR1 SGHTA and CDR2 FQGNSA. The CDR3 runs to 16 residues. Trimming stripped 7 bases from V and 2 bases from J, with 17 bases between. The CDR3 loop reads CASTSAHLPNTGELFF. The CDR3 coding sequence is TGTGCCAGCACCTCTGCTCACCTACCTAACACCGGGGAGCTGTTTTTT.

In regard to this clone: In the same sample, other DNA sequences code for this CDR3. This chain uses TRBV7-9 with TRBJ2-5, with D uncertain. Between the trimmed V and J ends, which lost 4 bases and 5 bases, there was a span of 5 bases. This CDR3 has 11 amino acids. CDR1 SEHNR and CDR2 FQNEAQ come from the germline V gene (reference sequence). In nucleotides, the CDR3 is TGTGCCAGCAGCTCTAGGGAGACCCAGTACTTC. This gives the protein CASSSRETQYF.

With regard to this clone: Within the sample, other DNA sequences also encode this same CDR3. This CDR3 is CASSLDRGNEQFF. DNA of the CDR3: TGTGCCAGCAGCTTAGACAGGGGCAATGAGCAGTTCTTC. This chain joins TRBV7-3 and TRBJ2-1; TRBD1 matches 8 bases. V lost 2 bases to trimming and J lost 6 bases; unmatched junction nucleotides: 0. Germline CDR1 is SGHTA and CDR2 is FQGTGA. This CDR3 region has 13 residues.

The V gene is TRBV7-9, the J gene TRBJ2-1; the match to TRBD2 covers 14 bases. The CDR3 has 16 residues. V was clipped by 5 bases and J by 6 bases; unmatched bases: 6. CDR1 is SEHNR and CDR2 is FQNEAQ in the germline V gene (reference sequence). CDR3 residues: CASSGRLAGGPNEQFF. In nucleotides, the CDR3 is TGTGCCAGCAGCGGCAGACTAGCGGGAGGGCCCAATGAGCAGTTCTTC.

DNA for the CDR3: TGTGCCAGCAGTTCGACCTCGCCGTCCAGTTACAATGAGCAGTTCTTC. Protein product: CASSSTSPSSYNEQFF. The rearrangement joins TRBV27 to TRBJ2-1; D gene uncertain. Per the germline V gene, CDR1 is MNHEY and CDR2 is SMNVEV (reference sequence). Trimming pared 4 bases from V and 4 bases from J, leaving 17 bases between. This CDR3 has 16 amino acids.

J is TRBJ1-1 and V is TRBV18, with TRBD1 matching 12 bases. Germline V gives CDR1 KGHSH, CDR2 LQKENI. The CDR3 length is 17 residues. The ends lost 4 bases at V and 4 bases at J; junction bases unmatched: 10. The CDR3: CASSRTPGQGAGTEAFF. The CDR3 DNA is TGTGCCAGCTCACGCACTCCGGGACAGGGGGCAGGCACTGAAGCTTTCTTT.

V is TRBV7-3 and J is TRBJ2-3, with TRBD1 as a possible D gene (6 bases). This CDR3 is built from 17 residues. CDR1 SGHTA and CDR2 FQGTGA come from the germline V gene. Trimming pared 1 base from V and 1 base from J, leaving 15 bases between. The chain's CDR3 is CASSLITRGGGTDTQYF. Written as DNA, the CDR3 is TGTGCCAGCAGCTTAATCACCAGGGGTGGAGGCACAGATACGCAGTATTTT.

This rearrangement joins TRBV9 to TRBJ2-7; D is possibly TRBD2 (6 bases). V was pared by 0 bases and J by 3 bases, with 10 bases between. The CDR3 has 14 amino acids. From germline, CDR1 is SGDLS and CDR2 YYNGEE. CDR3 sequence reads: CASSVGGDDYEQYF. The CDR3 region has the DNA TGTGCCAGCAGCGTAGGGGGGGACGACTACGAGCAGTACTTC.

This chain joins TRBV15 and TRBJ1-5, with TRBD1 matching over 8 bases. This CDR3 contains 14 residues. Germline lookup yields CDR1 LNHNV and CDR2 YYDKDF (reference sequence). Germline trimming cut 3 bases from V and 7 bases from J; bases unmatched to any gene: 5. CDR3 amino acids: CATSSGTGGQPQHF. In nucleotides, the CDR3 is TGTGCCACCAGCAGTGGGACAGGCGGGCAGCCCCAGCATTTT.

CDR3 sequence reads: CASSPVGGPSNQPQHF. CDR3 nucleotide sequence: TGCGCCAGCAGCCCCGTTGGTGGGCCTAGCAATCAGCCCCAGCATTTT. The V and J genes are TRBV4-1 and TRBJ1-5; D gene uncertain. Germline lookup yields CDR1 MGHRA and CDR2 YSYEKL. The CDR3 loop spans 16 amino acids. The V end was cut by 4 bases, the J end by 0 bases, with 13 bases between.

The J gene is TRBJ1-1, the V gene TRBV15, with 7 positions matching TRBD1. The CDR3 is made up of 17 amino acids. Losses at the gene ends were 0 bases for V and 1 base for J; bases not matched to a gene: 8. Germline V gene data show CDR1 as LNHNV and CDR2 as YYDKDF (reference sequence). CDR3 sequence: CATSRDLRTGGNTEAFF. CDR3 nucleotides: TGTGCCACCAGCAGAGATCTAAGGACAGGCGGGAACACTGAAGCTTTCTTT.

A word on this clone: The same CDR3 arises from other DNA sequences in this sample as well. V gene TRBV20-1 combines with J gene TRBJ2-7; D gene uncertain. Germline values: CDR1 DFQATT, CDR2 SNEGSKA (reference sequence). The CDR3 sequence is 11 residues long. The V end was cut by 3 bases, the J end by 4 bases, with 7 bases between. Written as DNA, the CDR3 is TGCAGTGCTAGTCTGGTGTACGAGCAGTACTTC. Protein: CSASLVYEQYF.

The rearrangement uses TRBV2 and TRBJ1-2; D not resolved. This CDR3 comprises 13 residues. CDR1 SNHLY and CDR2 FYNNEI come from the germline V gene. V was cut by 4 bases and J by 6 bases, with 12 bases left in between. The CDR3 sequence: CASSAFVRDGYTF. In DNA, the CDR3 is TGTGCCAGCAGTGCATTTGTCCGCGATGGCTACACCTTC.

The chain's CDR3 is CASSYTGGTEAFF. The CDR3 region has the DNA TGTGCCAGCAGTTATACAGGTGGGACTGAAGCTTTCTTT. The chain joins TRBV27 to TRBJ1-1; maybe TRBD1 (5 bases). CDR1 and CDR2 (germline): MNHEY, SMNVEV (reference sequence). This CDR3 has 13 amino acids. With 4 bases removed from V and 5 bases from J, the gap between germline ends came to 11 bases.

The chain combines TRBV7-6 with TRBJ2-3, with D perhaps TRBD1 or TRBD2 (5 bases each). CDR1 and CDR2 from the germline V gene are SGHVS and FNYEAQ. V was pared by 1 base and J by 4 bases, with 21 bases between. CDR3 length: 18 amino acids. As DNA, the CDR3 is TGTGCCAGCAGCTTAGAGATTGGGGGAGTGGGAAGTGCAGATACGCAGTATTTT. Its translation: CASSLEIGGVGSADTQYF.

The chain joins TRBV7-9 to TRBJ2-3, with 8 nucleotides matching TRBD1. Germline V gives CDR1 SEHNR, CDR2 FQNEAQ (reference sequence). The CDR3 loop spans 15 amino acids. Losses at the gene ends were 11 bases for V and 3 bases for J; bases not matched to a gene: 13. The DNA of the CDR3 is TGTGCCGCCGTCCCAGGGGGCGGTGCGACAGATACGCAGTATTTT. It is translated as CAAVPGGGATDTQYF. Looking up the rest from reference TRBV7-9 and TRBJ2-3 gives the full variable domain: DTGVSQNPRHKITKRGQNVTFRCDPISEHNRLYWYRQTLGQGPEFLTYFQNEAQLEKSRLLSDRFSAERPKGSFSTLEIQRTEQGDSAMYLCAAVPGGGATDTQYFGPGTRLTVL.

The V gene is TRBV4-1, the J gene TRBJ2-1; D might be TRBD2 (7 bases). Germline V gene sequence: CDR1 MGHRA, CDR2 YSYEKL. V was shortened by 2 bases and J by 6 bases, with 20 bases between the two germline ends. This CDR3 has 17 residues. The CDR3 loop is CASSQPLREGGSNEQFF. CDR3 nucleotides: TGCGCCAGCAGCCAACCCTTGAGGGAGGGGGGATCCAATGAGCAGTTCTTC.

CDR3 region: CASSPIVGADTQYF. The DNA of the CDR3 is TGTGCCAGCAGCCCGATCGTGGGGGCCGATACGCAGTATTTT. This chain joins TRBV7-6 and TRBJ2-3; D is possibly TRBD1 (6 bases). This CDR3 is built from 14 residues. The ends were cut back, 5 bases at V and 6 bases at J, with 15 bases in the middle. CDR1 and CDR2 from the germline V gene are SGHVS and FNYEAQ.

The V and J genes are TRBV6-1 and TRBJ2-6; D remains unclear. V was pared by 6 bases and J by 6 bases, with 9 bases between. The CDR3 runs to 13 residues. Germline values: CDR1 MNHNS, CDR2 SASEGT. The CDR3 sequence is CASRTPLANVLTF. The CDR3 DNA follows: TGTGCCAGCAGGACCCCGCTGGCCAACGTCCTGACTTTC.

This clone was detected a few times. At the DNA level, this CDR3 is encoded by other sequences in the same sample as well. The V gene is TRBV4-3, the J gene TRBJ2-1, with TRBD2 matching over 7 bases. The V gene's germline CDR1 is LGHNA and CDR2 YSLEER. V trimming: 1 base; J trimming: 0 bases; junction bases outside the gene matches: 0. This CDR3 region has 15 residues. The CDR3 coding sequence is TGCGCCAGCAGCCAAGGGACTAGCTCCTACAATGAGCAGTTCTTC. Translating gives CASSQGTSSYNEQFF.

The chain recombines TRBV29-1 with TRBJ1-2, with D maybe TRBD1 (6 bases). V shed 1 base and J shed 3 bases, with 12 bases lying between them. This CDR3 has 14 residues. Per the germline V gene, CDR1 is SQVTM and CDR2 is ANQGSEA. CDR3 protein: CSVEATGRDYGYTF. As DNA, the CDR3 is TGCAGCGTTGAAGCAACAGGGAGGGACTATGGCTACACCTTC.